The rows below give T cell receptor beta chains drawn from one sample of a study of T-cell memory formation after mild COVID-19. TCRdb used MiXCR to reprocess the 5' RACE reads, holding one entry per CDR3 protein. The profile shows 540,000 or so distinct CDR3 sequences, roughly 20% of them singletons. Sequenced input: PBMCs or a T cell subset sorted from them (not recorded which). Receptors were obtained from an adult woman who had mild COVID-19 (a few samples of this study predate the infection). Cell type and time point are not known. Both conserved end residues are part of each CDR3. D genes are given only for firm matches. Size values are once, few and many counts, or a class for expanded clones, and some rows have none.

TRBJ2-1,-,TRBV20-1,few,CSAAQGYNEQFF,TGCAGTGCTGCACAGGGTTACAATGAGCAGTTCTTC
TRBJ1-5,-,TRBV19,few,CASNRDSHQPQHF,TGTGCCAGTAATCGAGACAGCCATCAGCCCCAGCATTTT
TRBJ2-7,-,TRBV19,few,CASRLGTVGSYEQYF,TGTGCCAGTAGGCTCGGAACAGTCGGGTCCTACGAGCAGTACTTC
TRBJ1-2,-,TRBV19,-,CASTDPASGDYGYTF,TGTGCCAGTACCGATCCGGCCTCAGGCGACTATGGCTACACCTTC
TRBJ2-3,-,TRBV13,-,CASSKGGGTTDTQYF,TGTGCCAGCAGCAAAGGAGGCGGGACCACAGATACGCAGTATTTT
TRBJ2-3,-,TRBV5-1,-,CASSLESTSTDTQYF,TGCGCCAGCAGCTTGGAGTCTACTAGCACAGATACGCAGTATTTT
TRBJ2-1,TRBD2,TRBV7-2,-,CASSWGTIADSYNEQFF,TGTGCCAGCAGCTGGGGGACTATTGCTGACAGCTACAATGAGCAGTTCTTC
TRBJ1-4,-,TRBV20-1,-,CSAPGGPGGTNEKLFF,TGCAGTGCTCCCGGGGGGCCTGGGGGCACTAATGAAAAACTGTTTTTT
TRBJ1-5,TRBD1,TRBV10-3,-,CAIRAGQGGFQPQHF,TGTGCCATCAGAGCGGGACAGGGAGGGTTTCAGCCCCAGCATTTT
TRBJ2-6,-,TRBV5-1,-,CASSVDVSSGANVLTF,TGCGCCAGCAGCGTGGACGTTAGCTCTGGGGCCAACGTCCTGACTTTC
TRBJ2-1,-,TRBV4-1,-,CASSHSGEQFF,TGCGCCAGCAGCCATAGCGGAGAGCAGTTCTTC
TRBJ2-5,-,TRBV20-1,few,CSARDRLVPQETQYF,TGCAGTGCTAGAGATCGTCTGGTTCCACAAGAGACCCAGTACTTC
TRBJ2-2,-,TRBV5-1,few,CASSLVGVPGSGELFF,TGCGCCAGCAGCTTGGTCGGAGTACCCGGTTCCGGGGAGCTGTTTTTT
TRBJ1-2,TRBD1,TRBV29-1,-,CSVKGTESPPSFNYGYTF,TGCAGCGTGAAGGGGACAGAATCGCCCCCGAGCTTTAACTATGGCTACACCTTC
TRBJ2-2,-,TRBV20-1,few,CGGVQSTGELFF,TGTGGGGGAGTCCAATCCACCGGGGAGCTGTTTTTT
TRBJ2-1,TRBD2,TRBV7-2,-,CASSLTGRASGRGPYNEQFF,TGTGCCAGCAGCTTAACGGGGAGGGCTAGCGGGAGAGGCCCCTACAATGAGCAGTTCTTC
TRBJ1-2,TRBD1,TRBV5-6,few,CASSVTGNPNYGYTF,TGTGCCAGCAGCGTGACAGGGAATCCTAACTATGGCTACACCTTC
TRBJ2-3,TRBD2,TRBV14,-,CASSPAGRITDTQYF,TGTGCCAGCAGCCCAGCGGGACGGATCACAGATACGCAGTATTTT
TRBJ2-5,-,TRBV21-1,few,CASSKGGARETQYF,TGTGCCAGCAGCAAAGGTGGTGCTCGAGAGACCCAGTACTTC
TRBJ1-6,TRBD1,TRBV5-1,-,CASRDGTGDNSPLHF,TGCGCCAGCAGGGACGGGACAGGGGACAATTCACCCCTCCACTTT
TRBJ1-1,-,TRBV7-3,many,CASSLGIQAEAFF,TGTGCCAGCAGCTTAGGGATACAGGCCGAAGCTTTCTTT
TRBJ2-3,TRBD2,TRBV20-1,-,CSATLAGGPDTQYF,TGCAGTGCTACCCTAGCGGGGGGGCCCGATACGCAGTATTTT
TRBJ1-4,-,TRBV7-6,few,CASSSTARGEKLFF,TGTGCCAGCAGCTCGACAGCCCGCGGTGAAAAACTGTTTTTT
TRBJ1-5,TRBD1,TRBV12-3/TRBV12-4,-,CASSYTGTQGKQPQHF,TGTGCCAGCAGCTATACAGGGACACAGGGGAAACAGCCCCAGCATTTT
TRBJ1-1,-,TRBV7-3,few,CASSLTGGMTEAFF,TGTGCCAGCAGCTTAACCGGGGGAATGACTGAAGCTTTCTTT
TRBJ2-2,TRBD2,TRBV11-3,few,CASSFAGGPTGELFF,TGTGCCAGCAGCTTCGCGGGAGGCCCCACCGGGGAGCTGTTTTTT
TRBJ1-2,-,TRBV21-1,-,CASSKGFWSGQGNSNYGYTF,TGTGCCAGCAGCAAAGGGTTTTGGTCGGGACAGGGGAATTCTAACTATGGCTACACCTTC
TRBJ1-2,-,TRBV19,few,CASRPGRNYGYTF,TGTGCCAGTAGACCTGGACGGAACTATGGCTACACCTTC
TRBJ2-2,TRBD2,TRBV6-2/TRBV6-3,few,CAGSPSGRGTGELFF,TGTGCCGGCTCCCCTAGCGGGAGGGGGACCGGGGAGCTGTTTTTT